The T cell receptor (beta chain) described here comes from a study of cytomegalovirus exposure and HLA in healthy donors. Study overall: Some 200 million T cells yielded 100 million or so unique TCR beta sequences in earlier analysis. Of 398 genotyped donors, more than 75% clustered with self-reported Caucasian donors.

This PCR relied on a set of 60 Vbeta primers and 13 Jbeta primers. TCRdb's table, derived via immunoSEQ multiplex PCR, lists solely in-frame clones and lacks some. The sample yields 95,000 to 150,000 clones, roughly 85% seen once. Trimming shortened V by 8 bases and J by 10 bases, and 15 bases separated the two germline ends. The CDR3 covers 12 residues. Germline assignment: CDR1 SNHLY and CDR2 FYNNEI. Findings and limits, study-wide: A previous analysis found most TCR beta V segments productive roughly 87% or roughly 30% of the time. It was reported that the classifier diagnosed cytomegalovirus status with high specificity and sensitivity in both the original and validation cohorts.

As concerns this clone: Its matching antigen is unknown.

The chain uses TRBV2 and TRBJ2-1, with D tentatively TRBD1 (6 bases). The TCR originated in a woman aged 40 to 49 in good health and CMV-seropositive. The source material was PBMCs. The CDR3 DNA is TGTGCCAGCGGGGGAACTAGGGGGGAGCAGTTCTTC. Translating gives CASGGTRGEQFF.